These 29 T cell receptor beta chains originate from one sample sequenced in a study of blood T cells in healthy people across ages. Then a second PCR, running about 6 to 11 cycles, was carried out with a sample-barcoded 5' primer and a J-beta primer mix. MiXCR, run by TCRdb on the 5' RACE reads, gives a single entry per CDR3 protein. The sample includes 600,000 to 650,000 distinct CDR3 sequences, 58% of them seen just once. The sample consisted of blood. These receptors were collected from a man aged 55 to 70 in good health.

This sequence joins TRBV10-1 and TRBJ2-1; D not resolved. Trimming took 7 bases from V and 5 from J, leaving 9 bases between them. CDR3 length equals 12 residues. Germline V gene lookup returns CDR1 WNHNN and CDR2 SYGVQD (reference sequence). In DNA form, the CDR3 reads TGCGCCAGCAAGGGCTGGAACAATGAGCAGTTCTTC. This translates into CASKGWNNEQFF.

The chain has TRBV7-3 and TRBJ2-3, with TRBD2 identical over 16 bases. In germline, CDR1 is SGHTA, CDR2 FQGTGA. The junction had 18 bases not matched to a gene; V was cut back by 0 bases and J by 0 bases. This CDR3 has 24 residues. The CDR3 sequence: CASSLTITPPGLAGGHISTDTQYF. The CDR3 DNA follows: TGTGCCAGCAGCTTAACGATAACGCCCCCGGGACTAGCGGGGGGGCATATTAGCACAGATACGCAGTATTTT.

The rearrangement uses TRBV20-1 and TRBJ2-5; 10 nucleotides align to TRBD2. The junction had 5 bases not matched to a gene; V was cut back by 0 bases and J by 1 base. CDR3 length: 16 amino acids. Per the germline V gene, CDR1 is DFQATT and CDR2 is SNEGSKA (reference sequence). The DNA for the CDR3 is TGCAGTGCTAGAGATCCGAGCGGGGGGGCCCAAGAGACCCAGTACTTC. Encoded protein: CSARDPSGGAQETQYF.

This clonotype was seen more than once but under ten times. The chain employs TRBV5-4 and TRBJ1-4; D gene unclear. This CDR3 spans 14 amino acids. Germline loops: CDR1 SGHNT, CDR2 YYREEE (reference sequence). Trimming pared 2 bases from V and 3 bases from J, leaving 8 bases between. CDR3: CASSFGLANEKLFF. The CDR3, as DNA: TGTGCCAGCAGCTTTGGGTTGGCTAATGAAAAACTGTTTTTT.

Regarding this clonotype: A read error may produce the germline difference seen at one junction end. This chain links TRBV18 with TRBJ2-4; the D gene is possibly TRBD1 (6 bases). Germline-derived CDR1 and CDR2 are KGHSH and LQKENI. There are 12 residues in the CDR3. CDR3 nucleotide sequence: TGTGCCAACTCACCATCAGGGGACATTCAGTACTTC. Translating gives CANSPSGDIQYF.

The chain has TRBV5-1 and TRBJ2-5, with a weak D call TRBD2 (6 bases). The germline V gene has CDR1 SGHRS and CDR2 YFSETQ. The CDR3 covers 15 residues. Trimming shortened V by 3 bases and J by 5 bases, and 17 bases separated the two germline ends. For the CDR3, the DNA is TGCGCCAGCAGCTCCGGGGAGCGGGTAGCCGAGACCCAGTACTTC. Translation gives CASSSGERVAETQYF. Variable domain in full (rest from reference TRBV5-1 and TRBJ2-5): KAGVTQTPRYLIKTRGQQVTLSCSPISGHRSVSWYQQTPGQGLQFLFEYFSETQRNKGNFPGRFSGRQFSNSRSEMNVSTLELGDSALYLCASSSGERVAETQYFGPGTRLLVL.

J is TRBJ2-1 and V is TRBV7-2; D remains unclear. The V end lost 3 bases, the J end lost 4 bases, and 13 bases lay between the germline ends. CDR3 length: 15 residues. CDR1 is SGHTA and CDR2 is FQGNSA in the germline V gene. Written as DNA, the CDR3 is TGTGCCAGCAGCTTGTGGCCAGGAATATACAATGAGCAGTTCTTC. Translating it yields CASSLWPGIYNEQFF.

This clonotype was seen only a few times. This sequence joins TRBV20-1 and TRBJ2-7; either TRBD1 or TRBD2 may fit D (6 bases each). CDR1 DFQATT and CDR2 SNEGSKA come from the germline V gene (reference sequence). This CDR3 spans 11 amino acids. Trimming pared 3 bases from V and 7 bases from J, leaving 10 bases between. CDR3 coding DNA: TGCAGTGCTAGCGGGGGCGTTGAGCAGTACTTC. This codes for CSASGGVEQYF.

The rearrangement joins TRBV5-1 to TRBJ2-7, with 9 bases lining up with TRBD2. The V and J ends lost 2 bases and 0 bases, in that order; junction bases with no gene match: 12. CDR3 length: 18 residues. Germline V gene lookup returns CDR1 SGHRS and CDR2 YFSETQ. The CDR3 DNA follows: TGCGCCAGCAGCTTCGGCCTAGCGGGGCCGAAAGACTCCTACGAGCAGTACTTC. Protein: CASSFGLAGPKDSYEQYF.

To note about this clonotype: Since a much larger clone is just one base distant, this may be a read error. The J gene is TRBJ2-7, the V gene TRBV6-5; TRBD1 aligns across 7 bases. This CDR3 comprises 13 residues. J was trimmed by 2 bases and V by 6 bases; bases with no gene match: 4. CDR1 is MNHEY, CDR2 SVGAGI, per germline. The CDR3 nucleotides are TGTGCCAGCAGAGCACAGGGGACCTACGAGCAGTACTTC. This sequence encodes CASRAQGTYEQYF.

V is TRBV28 and J is TRBJ1-1, with D tentatively TRBD1 (6 bases). The germline gives CDR1 MDHEN, CDR2 SYDVKM. Deletions cut 0 bases from V and 6 bases from J, with 11 bases between. This CDR3 is built from 14 residues. CDR3 sequence (DNA): TGTGCCAGCAGTTTATGGGGGGGGGCGCCTGAAGCTTTCTTT. This codes for CASSLWGGAPEAFF. The full variable domain, its missing parts supplied by reference TRBV28 and TRBJ1-1, is DVKVTQSSRYLVKRTGEKVFLECVQDMDHENMFWYRQDPGLGLRLIYFSYDVKMKEKGDIPEGYSVSREKKERFSLILESASTNQTSMYLCASSLWGGAPEAFFGQGTRLTVV.

The chain employs TRBV5-1 and TRBJ2-3; 12 bases are shared with TRBD2. Germline CDR1 and CDR2: SGHRS and YFSETQ. J gave up 2 bases and V 0 bases, and 4 bases lay outside the gene matches. The CDR3 contains 17 residues. The CDR3 sequence: CASSLELAGGDTDTQYF. The CDR3 region has the DNA TGCGCCAGCAGCTTGGAGCTAGCGGGGGGGGACACAGATACGCAGTATTTT.

J is TRBJ2-5 and V is TRBV7-2, with D perhaps TRBD1 or TRBD2 (7 bases each). The CDR3 totals 15 residues. Germline V gene data show CDR1 as SGHTA and CDR2 as FQGNSA. V was shortened by 4 bases and J by 5 bases, with 17 bases between the two germline ends. CDR3 bases: TGTGCCAGCAGCTCCCAGGGAGGGGGCCTCGAGACCCAGTACTTC. It specifies CASSSQGGGLETQYF.

This clonotype was detected only a few times. V is TRBV5-1 and J is TRBJ2-3, with D possibly TRBD1 on 5 matching bases. Germline V gene lookup returns CDR1 SGHRS and CDR2 YFSETQ. CDR3 length: 14 amino acids. V lost 4 bases, J lost 6 bases, and 15 bases lay in between. The CDR3 sequence: CASSRETSGDTQYF. Here the CDR3 DNA reads TGCGCCAGCAGCCGAGAAACTTCAGGGGATACGCAGTATTTT.

The rearrangement uses TRBV5-1 and TRBJ1-2; TRBD1 aligns across 9 bases. The germline CDR1 and CDR2 sequences are SGHRS and YFSETQ. The CDR3 totals 16 residues. The V and J ends lost 0 bases and 5 bases, in that order; junction bases with no gene match: 8. CDR3 coding DNA: TGCGCCAGCAGCTTGGATACAGGGGGCGCAGGGTATGGCTACACCTTC. It encodes CASSLDTGGAGYGYTF. Based on the CDR3 plus reference TRBV5-1 and TRBJ1-2, the full variable domain is KAGVTQTPRYLIKTRGQQVTLSCSPISGHRSVSWYQQTPGQGLQFLFEYFSETQRNKGNFPGRFSGRQFSNSRSEMNVSTLELGDSALYLCASSLDTGGAGYGYTFGSGTRLTVV.

This chain links TRBV29-1 with TRBJ2-3; D might be TRBD1 or TRBD2, each matching 6 bases. The V and J ends lost 6 bases and 1 base respectively, with 17 bases between them. Looked up from germline, CDR1 is SQVTM and CDR2 is ANQGSEA. The CDR3 has 15 amino acids. CDR3 DNA: TGCAGCGTCGCCTGGAGGGGGGCTGGCACAGATACGCAGTATTTT. Protein: CSVAWRGAGTDTQYF.

This clonotype has a handful of counts. This chain joins TRBV12-3 or TRBV12-4 and TRBJ2-7; D possibly matches TRBD1 or TRBD2 (6 bases each). The J call may be in error: the DNA end matches TRBJ2-5 better. This CDR3 is built from 15 residues. The CDR3 region has the DNA TGTGCCAGCAGTTTCTTCCGGGGGCTTCAAGAGACCCAGTACTTC. Translation gives CASSFFRGLQETQYF.

The V call is TRBV4-1, the J call TRBJ1-2; the D gene is possibly TRBD1 (6 bases). The germline V and J ends were trimmed by 4 bases and 4 bases, with 13 bases remaining between them. The CDR3 is 14 residues long. In germline, CDR1 is MGHRA, CDR2 YSYEKL. CDR3 DNA: TGCGCCAGCAGCCGCCCTGGACAGTCCTATGGCTACACCTTC. Its protein product is CASSRPGQSYGYTF.

The chain combines TRBV15 with TRBJ2-5; D is possibly TRBD2 (6 bases). Germline loops: CDR1 LNHNV, CDR2 YYDKDF (reference sequence). V dropped 0 bases and J dropped 1 base, with 9 bases sitting between them. CDR3 length: 15 residues. In DNA form, the CDR3 reads TGTGCCACCAGCAGAGATCGGGGGAGCCAAGAGACCCAGTACTTC. The encoded protein is CATSRDRGSQETQYF.

The V gene is TRBV20-1, the J gene TRBJ1-5; D gene uncertain. Trimming shortened V by 1 base and J by 5 bases, and 12 bases separated the two germline ends. The CDR3 is 14 residues long. Germline CDR1 is DFQATT and CDR2 is SNEGSKA (reference sequence). The CDR3, as DNA: TGCAGTGCTAGAGCGGTGGCCTCGGATCAGCCCCAGCATTTT. Protein sequence: CSARAVASDQPQHF.

This clonotype showed up just once. The chain uses TRBV3-1 and TRBJ2-1; tentative D call: TRBD2 (6 bases). The germline gives CDR1 LGHDT, CDR2 YNNKEL (reference sequence). The CDR3 length is 16 residues. V was trimmed by 4 bases and J by 2 bases, leaving 15 bases between them. In DNA form, the CDR3 reads TGTGCCAGCAGCCTGGGCCACCCGGGGGCCTACAATGAGCAGTTCTTC. This translates into CASSLGHPGAYNEQFF.

The CDR3 DNA reads TGCGCCAGCAGCCAAGATCCGCAGGGGGTCTATAATTCACCCCTCCACTTT. Its translation: CASSQDPQGVYNSPLHF. The rearrangement uses TRBV4-1 and TRBJ1-6; TRBD1 matches 7 bases. V dropped 0 bases and J dropped 3; count of bases not matched to a gene: 5. From germline, CDR1 is MGHRA and CDR2 YSYEKL. The CDR3 runs 17 residues.

The chain employs TRBV7-9 and TRBJ2-5, with 7 bases identical to TRBD1. The CDR3 has 16 amino acids. Germline loops: CDR1 SEHNR, CDR2 FQNEAQ (reference sequence). With V trimmed by 5 bases and J by 1 base, 10 bases remained unmatched. CDR3: CASSPRTGAFQETQYF. CDR3 sequence (DNA): TGTGCCAGCAGCCCCCGGACAGGAGCCTTCCAAGAGACCCAGTACTTC.

This clonotype was seen only a few times. The chain is built from TRBV20-1 and TRBJ2-7; TRBD2 is a possible D gene (6 bases). The CDR3 contains 13 residues. The germline V gene encodes CDR1 DFQATT and CDR2 SNEGSKA (reference sequence). The CDR3 is CPPFGGIPYEQYF. The CDR3 DNA follows: TGCCCCCCTTTCGGGGGAATACCCTACGAGCAGTACTTC.

V is TRBV3-1 and J is TRBJ1-4; D not resolved. V lost 0 bases, J lost 7 bases, and 9 bases lay in between. This CDR3 is 14 amino acids long. The germline V gene encodes CDR1 LGHDT and CDR2 YNNKEL (reference sequence). This CDR3 reads CASSQEGGGEKLFF. Here the CDR3 DNA reads TGTGCCAGCAGCCAAGAGGGAGGAGGTGAAAAACTGTTTTTT.

The chain is built from TRBV19 and TRBJ1-2; possible D gene TRBD1, 5 bases. V lost 3 bases, J lost 8 bases, and 10 bases lay in between. CDR3 length: 12 residues. Germline lookup yields CDR1 LNHDA and CDR2 SQIVND (reference sequence). CDR3 nucleotide sequence: TGTGCCAGTAGTATGAGCCAGGGAGGCTACACCTTC. Residues: CASSMSQGGYTF.

The CDR3 sequence: CSVTGGWRETQYF. CDR3 nucleotide sequence: TGCAGCGTTACAGGGGGCTGGAGAGAGACCCAGTACTTC. The gene calls are TRBV29-1 and TRBJ2-5; 9 nucleotides line up with TRBD1. There are 13 residues in the CDR3. Germline CDR1 reads SQVTM; CDR2 reads ANQGSEA. V shed 5 bases and J 4 bases; nucleotides not matched to a gene: 5.

This clonotype was counted a few times. The chain couples TRBV20-1 to TRBJ2-5, with a weak D call TRBD2 (6 bases). V was trimmed by 5 bases and J by 6 bases, leaving 19 bases between them. The CDR3 length is 14 residues. Germline CDR1 is DFQATT and CDR2 is SNEGSKA (reference sequence). CDR3 in amino acids: CSAPPVGGSKTQYF. CDR3 bases: TGCAGTGCTCCCCCCGTGGGGGGTTCAAAGACCCAGTACTTC.

The table lists this clonotype with a few counts. The gene calls are TRBV12-3 or TRBV12-4 and TRBJ1-6; D is undetermined. This CDR3 contains 13 residues. Trimming stripped 1 base from V and 10 bases from J, with 8 bases between. The CDR3 region is CASSLGGQSPLHF. DNA of the CDR3: TGTGCCAGCAGTTTAGGCGGCCAGTCACCCCTCCACTTT.